A single sample is the source of the 10 T cell receptor beta chains below, sequenced in a study of CD8 T cells in Susac syndrome (dated by TCRdb to between 2018 and 2021). The library was obtained by the immunoSEQ multiplex PCR assay. RNA was extracted using the RNeasy kit, and roughly 0.5 to 1 microgram was reverse transcribed with random hexamers. Using fastp at Q25 and MiXCR, TCRdb reprocessed the public reads and kept productive beta chains. Identical CDR3 protein sequences are pooled into one entry, listed with their most common genes and DNA. The sample table holds approximately 160,000 distinct CDR3 sequences, of which roughly 94% were seen once. The ten largest clones represent around 0.093% of the sample. Sequencing was carried out using CD4+ T cells from PBMCs. Receptor source: a human donor with multiple sclerosis.

J is TRBJ2-2 and V is TRBV3-1; TRBD2 matches at 8 bases. CDR1 LGHDT and CDR2 YNNKEL come from the germline V gene (reference sequence). CDR3 length: 16 amino acids. V gave up 5 bases and J gave up 0 bases; unmatched junction bases: 5. CDR3 in DNA: TGTGCCAGCAGCTGGCTAGCGGGCGCGAACACCGGGGAGCTGTTTTTT. It codes for CASSWLAGANTGELFF.

The chain combines TRBV9 with TRBJ2-3; D is ambiguous. The V gene's germline CDR1 is SGDLS and CDR2 YYNGEE. The CDR3 sequence is 12 residues long. V was cut by 3 bases and J by 7 bases, with 9 bases left in between. The CDR3 nucleotides read TGTGCCAGCAGCGCCTCGAAGAATACGCAGTATTTT. Residues: CASSASKNTQYF.

The chain uses TRBV7-2 and TRBJ1-5; 9 bases align to TRBD1. The ends lost 6 bases at V and 4 bases at J; junction bases unmatched: 7. The length of the CDR3 is 15 residues. Per germline, CDR1 SGHTA and CDR2 FQGNSA. In DNA form, the CDR3 reads TGTGCCAGCAGGGAGATGACAGGGGGAAATCAGCCCCAGCATTTT. Translated, it gives CASREMTGGNQPQHF.

V usage is TRBV2 and J usage is TRBJ2-1, with 8 bases fitting TRBD2. Germline loops: CDR1 SNHLY, CDR2 FYNNEI. This CDR3 is built from 15 residues. Losses at the gene ends were 6 bases for V and 8 bases for J; bases not matched to a gene: 12. CDR3 coding DNA: TGTGCCAGCAGGGTCAAACTCGGGGGGGAGGATGAGCAGTTCTTC. Translating gives CASRVKLGGEDEQFF.

This clonotype was counted a single time. The chain joins TRBV10-3 to TRBJ2-5; 8 bases align to TRBD1. The DNA end lines up better with TRBJ2-1; the J call may be wrong. CDR1 ENHRY and CDR2 SYGVKD come from the germline V gene. This CDR3 has 13 residues. This chain's CDR3 is CAINPGQGAPQFF. The DNA for the CDR3 is TGTGCCATCAATCCCGGACAGGGTGCACCCCAGTTCTTC.

For this clonotype: The germline gene is not matched at one end of the junction; a read error may be the cause. The chain recombines TRBV27 with TRBJ1-5; 11 nucleotides match TRBD1. Germline lookup yields CDR1 MNHEY and CDR2 SMNVEV (reference sequence). The length of the CDR3 is 19 residues. The CDR3 DNA is TGTGCCAGCAGTCTATCCCCGGGACAGGGGGGAGGAGGCAATCAGCCCCAGCATTTT. It encodes CASSLSPGQGGGGNQPQHF.

The chain combines TRBV20-1 with TRBJ1-2, with 7 positions matching TRBD1. This CDR3 spans 16 amino acids. The V segment lost 5 bases and the J segment 5 bases; nucleotides outside the gene matches: 17. Germline loops: CDR1 DFQATT, CDR2 SNEGSKA (reference sequence). CDR3 nucleotides: TGCAGTGCTTCTACCCGGGGACAGCGTCTTCTGTATGGCTACACCTTC. Protein sequence: CSASTRGQRLLYGYTF.

The chain joins TRBV28 to TRBJ2-5; TRBD2 is a possible D gene (6 bases). Germline V gives CDR1 MDHEN, CDR2 SYDVKM. The CDR3 consists of 17 residues. V dropped 1 base and J dropped 5 bases, with 20 bases sitting between them. Here the CDR3 DNA reads TGTGCCAGCAGTTTATCCCTCGAGGGTTCGGCGGGGGAGACCCAGTACTTC. This translates into CASSLSLEGSAGETQYF.

The V call is TRBV30, the J call TRBJ2-7, with 7 bases identical to TRBD2. Germline loops: CDR1 GTSNPN, CDR2 SVGIG (reference sequence). The V segment lost 7 bases and the J segment 2 bases; nucleotides outside the gene matches: 5. The CDR3 consists of 12 residues. This chain's CDR3 is CAYSLAAYEQYF. CDR3 in DNA: TGTGCCTATTCTCTAGCGGCCTACGAGCAGTACTTC.

J is TRBJ1-1 and V is TRBV5-6, with D maybe TRBD1 (6 bases). The CDR3 is 14 residues long. CDR1 is SGHDT and CDR2 is YYEEEE in the germline V gene. V was cut by 6 bases and J by 2 bases, with 14 bases left in between. The CDR3 region has the DNA TGTGCCAGCACCATGCTGGGGGGCAACACTGAAGCTTTCTTT. Protein sequence: CASTMLGGNTEAFF. Combining the CDR3 with reference TRBV5-6 and TRBJ1-1 gives the whole variable domain DAGVTQSPTHLIKTRGQQVTLRCSPKSGHDTVSWYQQALGQGPQFIFQYYEEEERQRGNFPDRFSGHQFPNYSSELNVNALLLGDSALYLCASTMLGGNTEAFFGQGTRLTVV.